Below are 9 T cell receptor beta chains sequenced from a single sample in a study of cytomegalovirus exposure and HLA in healthy donors. PCR was performed using 60 Vbeta and 13 Jbeta primers. Using immunoSEQ multiplex PCR, the repertoire was profiled, and TCRdb retains in-frame clones only, with some absent. The sample contains about 110,000 clones, roughly 67% of which appear only once. The sequenced sample was PBMCs. The receptors originated from a middle-aged man in good health and CMV-seronegative.

The V and J genes are TRBV19 and TRBJ1-6; TRBD1 matches 7 bases. The CDR3 has 16 amino acids. The V gene's germline CDR1 is LNHDA and CDR2 SQIVND (reference sequence). V was pared by 3 bases and J by 3 bases, with 5 bases of the junction left unmatched. In DNA form, the CDR3 reads TGTGCCAGTAGTATTAGGACAGGAGGCTATAATTCACCCCTCCACTTT. Translation gives CASSIRTGGYNSPLHF.

This sequence joins TRBV29-1 and TRBJ2-5; a possible D gene is TRBD2 (6 bases). This CDR3 has 14 residues. V dropped 6 bases and J dropped 2 bases, with 16 bases sitting between them. From germline, CDR1 is SQVTM and CDR2 ANQGSEA. The CDR3 bases are TGCAGCGTCACGAGAGGTGGAGGGCAAGAGACCCAGTACTTC. Protein sequence: CSVTRGGGQETQYF.

This clone has only a few counts. The chain uses TRBV27 and TRBJ2-4; possibly TRBD2 for D (6 bases). This CDR3 spans 13 amino acids. Trimming stripped 6 bases from V and 0 bases from J, with 6 bases between. Per germline, CDR1 MNHEY and CDR2 SMNVEV (reference sequence). DNA for the CDR3: TGTGCCAGCAGGGGACTAGCCAAAAACATTCAGTACTTC. Translated: CASRGLAKNIQYF.

The chain is built from TRBV6-4 and TRBJ2-2; 12 positions agree with TRBD2. V lost 7 bases and J lost 5; bases outside the gene matches: 5. The CDR3 contains 15 residues. The germline CDR1 and CDR2 sequences are MRHNA and SNTAGT. This chain's CDR3 is CASTALAGGTGELFF. The CDR3 DNA follows: TGTGCCAGCACCGCTCTAGCGGGGGGGACCGGGGAGCTGTTTTTT.

The CDR3 loop is CASSLGIGTGASYEQYF. The CDR3 nucleotides read TGTGCCAGCAGCTTAGGAATCGGGACAGGGGCTTCCTACGAGCAGTACTTC. The genes are TRBV7-2 and TRBJ2-7, with 10 bases aligning to TRBD1. This CDR3 has 17 amino acids. CDR1 is SGHTA and CDR2 is FQGNSA in the germline V gene. V trimming: 1 base; J trimming: 1 base; junction bases outside the gene matches: 7. Drawing the rest from reference TRBV7-2 and TRBJ2-7, the complete variable domain is GAGVSQSPSNKVTEKGKDVELRCDPISGHTALYWYRQSLGQGLEFLIYFQGNSAPDKSGLPSDRFSAERTGGSVSTLTIQRTQQEDSAVYLCASSLGIGTGASYEQYFGPGTRLTVT.

This clone was seen at least ten times. The chain couples TRBV4-3 to TRBJ1-6; 11 positions agree with TRBD1. Germline CDR1 reads LGHNA; CDR2 reads YSLEER. This CDR3 region has 16 residues. V was pared by 0 bases and J by 9 bases, with 4 bases of the junction left unmatched. CDR3 amino acids: CASSQDQGTGGSPLHF. As DNA, the CDR3 is TGCGCCAGCAGCCAAGATCAGGGGACAGGGGGTTCACCCCTCCACTTT.

The chain combines TRBV7-8 with TRBJ1-5; unclear D gene. CDR1 is SGHVS and CDR2 is FQNEAQ in the germline V gene. CDR3 length: 15 residues. Trimming stripped 2 bases from V and 4 bases from J, with 12 bases between. The CDR3 loop is CASSLSWGENQPQHF. CDR3 nucleotide sequence: TGTGCCAGCAGCTTATCTTGGGGAGAGAATCAGCCCCAGCATTTT.

The J gene is TRBJ1-5, the V gene TRBV4-1; 9 nucleotides line up with TRBD1. The CDR3 loop spans 17 amino acids. The V gene end was trimmed by 3 bases and the J gene end by 2 bases; junction bases not matched to a gene: 8. CDR1 and CDR2 (germline): MGHRA, YSYEKL. The CDR3 spells CASSHRQGEMGNQPQHF. The CDR3 DNA follows: TGCGCCAGCAGCCATAGACAGGGGGAAATGGGCAATCAGCCCCAGCATTTT.

V is TRBV7-3 and J is TRBJ1-1; 7 nucleotides agree with TRBD1. This CDR3 is 14 amino acids long. The germline CDR1 and CDR2 sequences are SGHTA and FQGTGA. Germline trimming cut 6 bases from V and 3 bases from J; bases unmatched to any gene: 7. CDR3 residues: CASRVSGGDTEAFF. For the CDR3, the DNA is TGTGCCAGCAGGGTTTCAGGGGGAGACACTGAAGCTTTCTTT.